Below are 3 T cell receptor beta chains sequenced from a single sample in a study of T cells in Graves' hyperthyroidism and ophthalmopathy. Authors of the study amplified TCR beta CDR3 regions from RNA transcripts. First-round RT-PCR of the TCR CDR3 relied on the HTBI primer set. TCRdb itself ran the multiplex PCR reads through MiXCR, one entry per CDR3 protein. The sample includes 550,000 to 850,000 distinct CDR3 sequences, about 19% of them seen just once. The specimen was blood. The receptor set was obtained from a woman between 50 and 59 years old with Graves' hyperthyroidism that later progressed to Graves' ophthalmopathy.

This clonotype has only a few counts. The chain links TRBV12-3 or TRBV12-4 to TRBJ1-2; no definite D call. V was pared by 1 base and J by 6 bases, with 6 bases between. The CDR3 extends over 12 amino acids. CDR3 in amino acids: CASSLGVHGYTF. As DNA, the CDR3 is TGTGCCAGCAGTTTAGGTGTCCATGGCTACACCTTC.

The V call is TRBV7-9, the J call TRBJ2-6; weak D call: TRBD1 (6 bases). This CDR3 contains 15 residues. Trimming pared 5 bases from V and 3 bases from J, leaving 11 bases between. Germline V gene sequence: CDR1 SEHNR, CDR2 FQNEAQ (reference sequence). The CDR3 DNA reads TGTGCCAGCAGCAACCTCAGGGGTGGGGCCAACGTCCTGACTTTC. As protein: CASSNLRGGANVLTF. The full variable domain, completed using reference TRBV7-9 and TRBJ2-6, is DTGVSQNPRHKITKRGQNVTFRCDPISEHNRLYWYRQTLGQGPEFLTYFQNEAQLEKSRLLSDRFSAERPKGSFSTLEIQRTEQGDSAMYLCASSNLRGGANVLTFGAGSRLTVL.

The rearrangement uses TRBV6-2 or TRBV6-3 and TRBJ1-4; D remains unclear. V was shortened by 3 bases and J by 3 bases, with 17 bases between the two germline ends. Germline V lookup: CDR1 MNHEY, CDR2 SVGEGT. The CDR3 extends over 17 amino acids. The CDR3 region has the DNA TGTGCCAGCAGTTATCGACCGCGGGCCCCCCCTAATGAAAAACTGTTTTTT. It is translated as CASSYRPRAPPNEKLFF.